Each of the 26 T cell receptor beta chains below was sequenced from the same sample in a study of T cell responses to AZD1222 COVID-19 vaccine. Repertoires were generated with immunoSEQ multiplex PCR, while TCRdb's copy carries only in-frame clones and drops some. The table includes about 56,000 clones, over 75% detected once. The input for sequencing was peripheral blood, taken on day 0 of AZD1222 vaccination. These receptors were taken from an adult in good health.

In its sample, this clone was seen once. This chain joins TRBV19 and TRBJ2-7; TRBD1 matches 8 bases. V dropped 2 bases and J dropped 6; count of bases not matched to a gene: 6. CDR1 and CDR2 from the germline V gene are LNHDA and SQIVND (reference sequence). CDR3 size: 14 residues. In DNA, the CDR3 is TGTGCCAGTAGTATAACAGGGGGTTTCTCCGAGCAGTACTTC. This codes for CASSITGGFSEQYF. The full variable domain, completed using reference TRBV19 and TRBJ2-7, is DGGITQSPKYLFRKEGQNVTLSCEQNLNHDAMYWYRQDPGQGLRLIYYSQIVNDFQKGDIAEGYSVSREKKESFPLTVTSAQKNPTAFYLCASSITGGFSEQYFGPGTRLTVT.

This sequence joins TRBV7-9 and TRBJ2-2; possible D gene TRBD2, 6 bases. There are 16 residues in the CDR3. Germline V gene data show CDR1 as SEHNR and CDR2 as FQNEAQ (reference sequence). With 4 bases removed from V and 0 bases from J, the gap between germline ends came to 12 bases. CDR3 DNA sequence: TGTGCCAGCAGCTCTCCGGGACTCACGAACACCGGGGAGCTGTTTTTT. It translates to CASSSPGLTNTGELFF.

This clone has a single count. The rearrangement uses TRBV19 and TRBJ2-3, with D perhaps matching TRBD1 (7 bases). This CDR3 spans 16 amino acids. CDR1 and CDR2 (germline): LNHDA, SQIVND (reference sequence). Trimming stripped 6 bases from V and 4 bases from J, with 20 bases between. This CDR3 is CASRITGQRVSDTQYF. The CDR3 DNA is TGTGCCAGTAGAATTACGGGACAGCGGGTATCAGATACGCAGTATTTT.

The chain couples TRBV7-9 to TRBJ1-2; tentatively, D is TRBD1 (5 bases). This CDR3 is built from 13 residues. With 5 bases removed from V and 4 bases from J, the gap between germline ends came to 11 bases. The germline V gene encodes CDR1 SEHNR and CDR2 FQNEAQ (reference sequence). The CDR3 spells CASSAGTFYGYTF. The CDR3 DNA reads TGTGCCAGCAGCGCCGGGACCTTCTATGGCTACACCTTC.

The chain's CDR3 is CASSPPGNTIYF. CDR3 in DNA: TGTGCCAGCTCACCACCTGGAAACACCATATATTTT. The chain carries TRBV18 and TRBJ1-3; no definite D call. Germline values: CDR1 KGHSH, CDR2 LQKENI. The CDR3 consists of 12 residues. The V end was cut by 0 bases, the J end by 3 bases, with 0 bases between.

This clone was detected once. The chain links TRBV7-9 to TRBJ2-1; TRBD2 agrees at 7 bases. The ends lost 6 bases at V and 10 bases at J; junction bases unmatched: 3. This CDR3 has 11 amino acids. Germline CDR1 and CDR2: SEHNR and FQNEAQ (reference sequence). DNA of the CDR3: TGTGCCAGCAGTCCCGGGGGGGAGCAGTTCTTC. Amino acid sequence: CASSPGGEQFF.

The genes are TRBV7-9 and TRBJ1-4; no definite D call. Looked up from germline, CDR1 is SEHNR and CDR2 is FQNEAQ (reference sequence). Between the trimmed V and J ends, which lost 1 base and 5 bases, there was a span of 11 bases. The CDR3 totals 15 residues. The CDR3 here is CASSLEASPNEKLFF. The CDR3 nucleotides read TGTGCCAGCAGCTTAGAGGCCAGCCCAAATGAAAAACTGTTTTTT.

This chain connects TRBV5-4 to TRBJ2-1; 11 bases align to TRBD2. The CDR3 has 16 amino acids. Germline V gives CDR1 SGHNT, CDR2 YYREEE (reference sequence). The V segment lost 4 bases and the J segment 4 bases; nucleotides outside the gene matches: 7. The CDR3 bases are TGTGCCAGCAGCCCGCGACTAGCGGGGAGATACAATGAGCAGTTCTTC. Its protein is CASSPRLAGRYNEQFF.

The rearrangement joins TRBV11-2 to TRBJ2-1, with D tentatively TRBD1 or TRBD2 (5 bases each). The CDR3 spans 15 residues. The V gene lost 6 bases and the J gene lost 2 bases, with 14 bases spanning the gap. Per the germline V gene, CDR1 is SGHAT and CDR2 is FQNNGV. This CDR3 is CASRTGPLPYNEQFF. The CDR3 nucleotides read TGTGCCAGCAGGACGGGGCCGCTGCCCTACAATGAGCAGTTCTTC.

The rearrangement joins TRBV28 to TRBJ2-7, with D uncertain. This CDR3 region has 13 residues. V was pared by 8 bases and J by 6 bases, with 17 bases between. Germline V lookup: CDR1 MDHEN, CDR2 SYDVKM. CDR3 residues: CASGIRQLGEQYF. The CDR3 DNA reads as TGTGCCAGCGGAATCCGGCAGCTGGGCGAGCAGTACTTC.

This CDR3 is CASSPQQGAGNTIYF. CDR3 nucleotide sequence: TGTGCCAGCAGTCCACAACAGGGGGCGGGAAACACCATATATTTT. The V gene is TRBV6-6, the J gene TRBJ1-3; 9 nucleotides line up with TRBD1. The V and J ends lost 5 bases and 4 bases, in that order; junction bases with no gene match: 6. The CDR3 is 15 amino acids. The germline gives CDR1 MNHNY, CDR2 SVGAGI (reference sequence).

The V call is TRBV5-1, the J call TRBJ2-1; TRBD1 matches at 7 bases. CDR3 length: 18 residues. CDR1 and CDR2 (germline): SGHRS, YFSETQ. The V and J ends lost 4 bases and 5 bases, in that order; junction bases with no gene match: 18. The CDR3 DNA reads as TGCGCCAGCAGCCCGGGACGACAGGGTAGTCGTTATGACAATGAGCAGTTCTTC. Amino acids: CASSPGRQGSRYDNEQFF.

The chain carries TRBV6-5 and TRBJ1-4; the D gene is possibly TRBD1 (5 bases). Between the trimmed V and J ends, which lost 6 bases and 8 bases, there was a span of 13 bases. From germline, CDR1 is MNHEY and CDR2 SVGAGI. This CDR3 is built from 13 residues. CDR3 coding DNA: TGTGCCAGCAGAGCAGGGTTCGAGGAAAAACTGTTTTTT. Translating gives CASRAGFEEKLFF.

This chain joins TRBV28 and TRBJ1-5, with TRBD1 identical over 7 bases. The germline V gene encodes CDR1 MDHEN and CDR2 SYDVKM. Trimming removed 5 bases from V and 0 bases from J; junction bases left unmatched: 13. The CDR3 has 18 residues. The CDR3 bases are TGTGCCAGCAGTACGATGAAGGGACAGCTATATAGCAATCAGCCCCAGCATTTT. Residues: CASSTMKGQLYSNQPQHF. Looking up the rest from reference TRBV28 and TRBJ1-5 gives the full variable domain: DVKVTQSSRYLVKRTGEKVFLECVQDMDHENMFWYRQDPGLGLRLIYFSYDVKMKEKGDIPEGYSVSREKKERFSLILESASTNQTSMYLCASSTMKGQLYSNQPQHFGDGTRLSIL.

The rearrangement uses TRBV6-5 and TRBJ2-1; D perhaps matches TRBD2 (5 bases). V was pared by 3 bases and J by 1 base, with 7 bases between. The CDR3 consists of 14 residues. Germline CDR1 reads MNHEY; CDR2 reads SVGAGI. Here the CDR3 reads CASSYRESYNEQFF. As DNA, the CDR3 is TGTGCCAGCAGTTATAGGGAGTCCTACAATGAGCAGTTCTTC.

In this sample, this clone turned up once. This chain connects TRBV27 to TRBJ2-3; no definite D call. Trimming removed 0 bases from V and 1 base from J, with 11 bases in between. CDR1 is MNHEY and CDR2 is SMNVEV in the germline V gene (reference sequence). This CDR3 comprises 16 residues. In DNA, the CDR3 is TGTGCCAGCAGTTTATCCTCGGGCAGACGCACAGATACGCAGTATTTT. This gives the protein CASSLSSGRRTDTQYF.

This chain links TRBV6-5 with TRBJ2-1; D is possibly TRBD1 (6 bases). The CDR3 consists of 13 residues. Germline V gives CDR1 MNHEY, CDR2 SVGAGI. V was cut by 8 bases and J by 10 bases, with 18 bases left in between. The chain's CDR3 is CASEVVRGWEQFF. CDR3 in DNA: TGTGCCAGCGAGGTAGTCAGGGGATGGGAGCAGTTCTTC.

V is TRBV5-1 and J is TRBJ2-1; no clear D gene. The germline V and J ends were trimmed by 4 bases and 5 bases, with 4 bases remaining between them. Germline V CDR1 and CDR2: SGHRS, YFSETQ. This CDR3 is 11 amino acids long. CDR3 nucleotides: TGCGCCAGCAGCCAAAACAATGAGCAGTTCTTC. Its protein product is CASSQNNEQFF. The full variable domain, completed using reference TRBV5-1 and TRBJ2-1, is KAGVTQTPRYLIKTRGQQVTLSCSPISGHRSVSWYQQTPGQGLQFLFEYFSETQRNKGNFPGRFSGRQFSNSRSEMNVSTLELGDSALYLCASSQNNEQFFGPGTRLTVL.

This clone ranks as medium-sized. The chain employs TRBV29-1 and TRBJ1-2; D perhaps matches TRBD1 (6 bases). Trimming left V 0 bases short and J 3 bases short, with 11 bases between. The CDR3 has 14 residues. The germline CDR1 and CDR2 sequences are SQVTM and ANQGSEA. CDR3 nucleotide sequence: TGCAGCGTTGAAGAGGGAGGACAGTACTATGGCTACACCTTC. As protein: CSVEEGGQYYGYTF.

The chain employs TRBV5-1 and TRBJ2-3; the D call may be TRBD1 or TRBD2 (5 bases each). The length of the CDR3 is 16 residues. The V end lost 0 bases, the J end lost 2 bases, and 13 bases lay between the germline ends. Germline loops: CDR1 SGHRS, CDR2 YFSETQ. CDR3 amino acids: CASSLGGGRATDTQYF. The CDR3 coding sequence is TGCGCCAGCAGCTTGGGGGGCGGGCGGGCCACAGATACGCAGTATTTT.

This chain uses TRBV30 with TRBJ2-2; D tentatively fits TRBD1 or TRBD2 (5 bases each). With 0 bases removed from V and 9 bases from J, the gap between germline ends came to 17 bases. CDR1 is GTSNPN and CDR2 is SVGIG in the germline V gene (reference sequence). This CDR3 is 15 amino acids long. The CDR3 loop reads CAWSVRRGAPRELFF. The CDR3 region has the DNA TGTGCCTGGAGTGTAAGACGGGGCGCTCCCCGGGAGCTGTTTTTT.

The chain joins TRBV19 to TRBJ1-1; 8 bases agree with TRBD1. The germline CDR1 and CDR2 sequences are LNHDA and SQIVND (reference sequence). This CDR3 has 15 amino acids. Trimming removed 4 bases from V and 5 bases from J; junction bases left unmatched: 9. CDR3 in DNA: TGTGCCAGTAGTAGTGGCACAGGGGGAGTTACTGAAGCTTTCTTT. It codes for CASSSGTGGVTEAFF. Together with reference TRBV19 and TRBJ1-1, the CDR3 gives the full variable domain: DGGITQSPKYLFRKEGQNVTLSCEQNLNHDAMYWYRQDPGQGLRLIYYSQIVNDFQKGDIAEGYSVSREKKESFPLTVTSAQKNPTAFYLCASSSGTGGVTEAFFGQGTRLTVV.

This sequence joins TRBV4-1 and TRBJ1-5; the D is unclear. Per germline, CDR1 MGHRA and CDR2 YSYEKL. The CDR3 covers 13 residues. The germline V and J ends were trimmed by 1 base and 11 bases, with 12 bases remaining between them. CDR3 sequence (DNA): TGCGCCAGCAGCCAAGTTGGTTTATCGGCCCAGCATTTT. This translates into CASSQVGLSAQHF.

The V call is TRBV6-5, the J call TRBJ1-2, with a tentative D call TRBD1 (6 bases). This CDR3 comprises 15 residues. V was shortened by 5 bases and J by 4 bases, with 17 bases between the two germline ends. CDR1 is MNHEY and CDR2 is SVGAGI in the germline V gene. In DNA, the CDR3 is TGTGCCAGCAGTCTTGGGGGCGGGTCACCCTATGGCTACACCTTC. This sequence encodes CASSLGGGSPYGYTF.

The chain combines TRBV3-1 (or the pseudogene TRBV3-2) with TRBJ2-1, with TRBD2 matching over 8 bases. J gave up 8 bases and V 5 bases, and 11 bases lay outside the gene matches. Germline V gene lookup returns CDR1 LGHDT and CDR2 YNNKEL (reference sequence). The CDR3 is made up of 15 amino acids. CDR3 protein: CASSLRTSWGDEQFF. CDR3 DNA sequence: TGTGCCAGCAGCTTGAGGACTAGCTGGGGGGATGAGCAGTTCTTC.

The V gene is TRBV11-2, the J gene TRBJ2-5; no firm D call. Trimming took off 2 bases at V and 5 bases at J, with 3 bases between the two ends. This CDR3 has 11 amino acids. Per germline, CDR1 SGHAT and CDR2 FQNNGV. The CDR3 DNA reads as TGTGCCAGCAGCTTACTTGAGACCCAGTACTTC. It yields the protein CASSLLETQYF. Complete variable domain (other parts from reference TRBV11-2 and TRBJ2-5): EAGVAQSPRYKIIEKRQSVAFWCNPISGHATLYWYQQILGQGPKLLIQFQNNGVVDDSQLPKDRFSAERLKGVDSTLKIQPAKLEDSAVYLCASSLLETQYFGPGTRLLVL.